These 24 T cell receptor beta chains were sequenced from one sample in a study of CD8 T cells in ankylosing spondylitis. Study findings and constraints: Characteristic, it appeared, of ankylosing spondylitis blood was a TCR beta motif of seven or eight highly homologous variants.

Via MiXCR, TCRdb re-called the 5' RACE reads, giving one row per CDR3 protein. Here the sample spans 470,000 or so distinct CDR3 sequences, 20% to 30% being singletons. Their antigens remain unidentified. Input material: blood, either unsorted or a sorted T cell fraction (not recorded which). Every receptor here comes from a male donor with ankylosing spondylitis.

Many counts were recorded for this clonotype. V usage is TRBV12-3 or TRBV12-4 and J usage is TRBJ2-1; 10 positions agree with TRBD1. With 3 bases clipped from V and 6 bases from J, the junction kept 2 bases outside the gene matches. There are 14 residues in the CDR3. Here the CDR3 reads CASSLGTGVNEQFF. In DNA, the CDR3 is TGTGCCAGCAGTTTGGGGACAGGGGTCAATGAGCAGTTCTTC.

This clonotype came up a few times. The chain has TRBV20-1 and TRBJ2-1, with 10 bases aligning to TRBD2. CDR1 and CDR2 (germline): DFQATT, SNEGSKA (reference sequence). The CDR3 consists of 15 residues. The ends lost 1 base at V and 3 bases at J; junction bases unmatched: 3. The CDR3 coding sequence is TGCAGTGCTAGAGGGGGACTAGCGTTCTACAATGAGCAGTTCTTC. This encodes CSARGGLAFYNEQFF.

This clonotype has only a few counts. V is TRBV20-1 and J is TRBJ1-4, with D uncertain. The CDR3 length is 14 residues. V lost 4 bases and J lost 2, with 11 bases in between. The V gene's germline CDR1 is DFQATT and CDR2 SNEGSKA (reference sequence). The CDR3, as DNA: TGCAGTGCTAACAAGGCTGGTACTAATGAAAAACTGTTTTTT. It codes for CSANKAGTNEKLFF.

V and J are TRBV24-1 and TRBJ2-3; 14 bases line up with TRBD2. Germline trimming cut 4 bases from V and 11 bases from J; bases unmatched to any gene: 4. From germline, CDR1 is KGHDR and CDR2 SFDVKD. This CDR3 region has 14 residues. The CDR3 DNA reads as TGTGCCACCAGTGACCCCGGGACTAGCGGGAGGCAGTATTTT. Translated: CATSDPGTSGRQYF.

This rearrangement joins TRBV3-1 to TRBJ1-1; D gene ambiguous. V lost 3 bases to trimming and J lost 5 bases, with 7 bases between them. There are 12 residues in the CDR3. Germline V gene lookup returns CDR1 LGHDT and CDR2 YNNKEL (reference sequence). CDR3 loop: CASSHTGTEAFF. The DNA of the CDR3 is TGTGCCAGCAGCCATACGGGGACTGAAGCTTTCTTT. The full variable domain, completed using reference TRBV3-1 and TRBJ1-1, is DTAVSQTPKYLVTQMGNDKSIKCEQNLGHDTMYWYKQDSKKFLKIMFSYNNKELIINETVPNRFSPKSPDKAHLNLHINSLELGDSAVYFCASSHTGTEAFFGQGTRLTVV.

This clonotype turned up a few times. CDR3 sequence reads: CASSARMGGEQYV. In nucleotides, the CDR3 is TGTGCCAGCAGCGCGAGGATGGGGGGCGAGCAGTACGTC. V and J are TRBV7-2 and TRBJ2-7, with D tentatively TRBD2 (6 bases). CDR1 is SGHTA and CDR2 is FQGNSA in the germline V gene. There are 13 residues in the CDR3. The ends were cut back, 5 bases at V and 6 bases at J, with 14 bases in the middle.

This sequence joins TRBV20-1 and TRBJ2-1; the match to TRBD2 covers 10 bases. Germline V gives CDR1 DFQATT, CDR2 SNEGSKA (reference sequence). The CDR3 consists of 16 residues. Trimming cost V 0 bases and J 8 bases; bases outside gene matches: 10. DNA of the CDR3: TGCAGTGCTAGAGATAACCGGGCTAGCGGGAGCGATGAGCAGTTCTTC. Translating gives CSARDNRASGSDEQFF.

V usage is TRBV5-1 and J usage is TRBJ2-3; D not resolved. CDR1 SGHRS and CDR2 YFSETQ come from the germline V gene. With 1 base removed from V and 7 bases from J, the gap between germline ends came to 13 bases. The CDR3 spans 14 residues. Written as DNA, the CDR3 is TGCGCCAGCAGCTTGATCGGAGAACAGCATACGCAGTATTTT. Translating gives CASSLIGEQHTQYF. Full variable domain (outside the CDR3, taken from reference TRBV5-1 and TRBJ2-3): KAGVTQTPRYLIKTRGQQVTLSCSPISGHRSVSWYQQTPGQGLQFLFEYFSETQRNKGNFPGRFSGRQFSNSRSEMNVSTLELGDSALYLCASSLIGEQHTQYFGPGTRLTVL.

This clonotype was counted only a few times. V is TRBV12-3 or TRBV12-4 and J is TRBJ1-2, with unresolved D. This CDR3 is built from 13 residues. The germline V and J ends were trimmed by 2 bases and 3 bases, with 7 bases remaining between them. CDR3 nucleotide sequence: TGTGCCAGCAGTTTACAGGTTTACTATGGCTACACCTTC. This sequence encodes CASSLQVYYGYTF.

The rearrangement links TRBV20-1 to TRBJ1-6, with D possibly matching TRBD1 (5 bases). The germline CDR1 and CDR2 sequences are DFQATT and SNEGSKA (reference sequence). The CDR3 has 15 amino acids. Between the trimmed V and J ends, which lost 5 bases and 5 bases, there was a span of 16 bases. The CDR3 is CSAPPGGGNNSPLHF. The DNA for the CDR3 is TGCAGTGCTCCTCCCGGGGGAGGGAATAATTCACCCCTCCACTTT.

This sequence joins TRBV20-1 and TRBJ2-1; 7 bases are a match to TRBD2. Germline V gene data show CDR1 as DFQATT and CDR2 as SNEGSKA (reference sequence). This CDR3 comprises 16 residues. V gave up 0 bases and J gave up 2 bases; unmatched junction bases: 7. In DNA form, the CDR3 reads TGCAGTGCTAGAGATCAGGCGGGAGAGGCCTACAATGAGCAGTTCTTC. It codes for CSARDQAGEAYNEQFF.

The chain joins TRBV5-1 to TRBJ2-1, with 9 bases matching TRBD2. The CDR3 sequence is 16 residues long. J gave up 2 bases and V 4 bases, and 7 bases lay outside the gene matches. Looked up from germline, CDR1 is SGHRS and CDR2 is YFSETQ. The CDR3 sequence: CASSRSGSGTYNEQFF. The CDR3 nucleotides are TGCGCCAGCAGCCGTAGCGGGAGTGGGACCTACAATGAGCAGTTCTTC. Full variable domain (rest looked up from reference TRBV5-1 and TRBJ2-1): KAGVTQTPRYLIKTRGQQVTLSCSPISGHRSVSWYQQTPGQGLQFLFEYFSETQRNKGNFPGRFSGRQFSNSRSEMNVSTLELGDSALYLCASSRSGSGTYNEQFFGPGTRLTVL.

This rearrangement joins TRBV2 to TRBJ1-1; D unresolved. Between the trimmed V and J ends, which lost 5 bases and 4 bases, there was a span of 11 bases. The germline V gene has CDR1 SNHLY and CDR2 FYNNEI. There are 13 residues in the CDR3. The CDR3: CASSKPHGTEAFF. As DNA, the CDR3 is TGTGCCAGCAGTAAACCACACGGCACTGAAGCTTTCTTT.

The J gene is TRBJ2-3, the V gene TRBV24-1; possible D gene TRBD2, 6 bases. Germline V CDR1 and CDR2: KGHDR, SFDVKD. The V gene lost 4 bases and the J gene lost 3 bases, with 10 bases spanning the gap. This CDR3 is 14 amino acids long. The CDR3 region has the DNA TGTGCCACCAGTGACTCCCGGGGGACAGATACGCAGTATTTT. As protein: CATSDSRGTDTQYF.

The V and J genes are TRBV7-9 and TRBJ2-3, with TRBD2 identical over 11 bases. The V and J ends lost 2 bases and 6 bases, in that order; junction bases with no gene match: 7. The CDR3 contains 16 residues. Germline V gene lookup returns CDR1 SEHNR and CDR2 FQNEAQ (reference sequence). CDR3 sequence (DNA): TGTGCCAGCAGCTTATATCTAGCGGGAGGATGGGATACGCAGTATTTT. Protein: CASSLYLAGGWDTQYF.

This clonotype occurred a few times. The chain is built from TRBV2 and TRBJ2-3; D is unclear. CDR3 size: 12 residues. Between the trimmed V and J ends, which lost 6 bases and 2 bases, there was a span of 6 bases. The germline gives CDR1 SNHLY, CDR2 FYNNEI. In nucleotides, the CDR3 is TGTGCCAGCAGGGCAGACACAGATACGCAGTATTTT. Protein product: CASRADTDTQYF. The whole variable domain, remainder taken from reference TRBV2 and TRBJ2-3, is EPEVTQTPSHQVTQMGQEVILRCVPISNHLYFYWYRQILGQKVEFLVSFYNNEISEKSEIFDDQFSVERPDGSNFTLKIRSTKLEDSAMYFCASRADTDTQYFGPGTRLTVL.

V gene TRBV10-2 combines with J gene TRBJ2-5, with TRBD1 as a possible D gene (5 bases). Per the germline V gene, CDR1 is WSHSY and CDR2 is SAAADI. The CDR3 has 18 amino acids. V dropped 0 bases and J dropped 2 bases, with 19 bases sitting between them. DNA for the CDR3: TGCGCCAGCAGTGAGTCTATCGGTGGGGCGGCCCGACAAGAGACCCAGTACTTC. Its translation is CASSESIGGAARQETQYF.

This clonotype was observed a handful of times. The gene calls are TRBV4-1 and TRBJ2-5, with no clear D. This CDR3 comprises 13 residues. The germline gives CDR1 MGHRA, CDR2 YSYEKL. The V end was cut by 5 bases, the J end by 5 bases, with 12 bases between. CDR3 loop: CASSKALAETQYF. For the CDR3, the DNA is TGCGCCAGCAGCAAGGCACTTGCGGAGACCCAGTACTTC.

This chain uses TRBV4-2 with TRBJ2-6; tentatively, D is TRBD1 or TRBD2 (5 bases each). This CDR3 spans 17 amino acids. Trimming pared 0 bases from V and 4 bases from J, leaving 13 bases between. Per germline, CDR1 LGHNA and CDR2 YNFKEQ. CDR3 amino acids: CASSQDLAGTGANVLTF. The CDR3 DNA reads as TGTGCCAGCAGCCAAGATCTGGCCGGGACCGGGGCCAACGTCCTGACTTTC.

This clonotype was recorded a few times. V usage is TRBV3-1 and J usage is TRBJ1-1, with D unresolved. From germline, CDR1 is LGHDT and CDR2 YNNKEL (reference sequence). The CDR3 has 16 amino acids. V lost 0 bases and J lost 3, with 14 bases in between. CDR3 bases: TGTGCCAGCAGCCAAGATCTGGGAAAGGGAGACACTGAAGCTTTCTTT. This gives the protein CASSQDLGKGDTEAFF.

This clonotype has a handful of counts. The rearrangement links TRBV20-1 to TRBJ2-5; 9 nucleotides match TRBD2. Germline V gene data show CDR1 as DFQATT and CDR2 as SNEGSKA (reference sequence). The CDR3 runs to 17 residues. J lost 1 base, V lost 6 bases, and 15 bases had no gene match. CDR3: CSAQRAGGVVGQETQYF. The CDR3 DNA sequence: TGCAGTGCCCAGCGGGCGGGGGGGGTTGTCGGCCAAGAGACCCAGTACTTC.

The chain has TRBV7-2 and TRBJ1-2; no definite D call. Germline CDR1 and CDR2: SGHTA and FQGNSA. This CDR3 is built from 15 residues. The ends were cut back, 1 base at V and 3 bases at J, with 12 bases in the middle. The CDR3 DNA reads TGTGCCAGCAGCTTAGGTCCGGGAGGAGACTATGGCTACACCTTC. Protein sequence: CASSLGPGGDYGYTF.

The chain employs TRBV5-1 and TRBJ2-1; D call uncertain. The V and J ends lost 4 bases and 8 bases respectively, with 10 bases between them. This CDR3 contains 12 residues. The V gene's germline CDR1 is SGHRS and CDR2 YFSETQ. In DNA form, the CDR3 reads TGCGCCAGCAGCGCGGAGTTTTATGAGCAGTTCTTC. It specifies CASSAEFYEQFF.

The rearrangement uses TRBV5-5 and TRBJ1-4, with TRBD1 as a possible D gene (5 bases). The CDR3 sequence is 14 residues long. Germline-derived CDR1 and CDR2 are SGHKS and YYEKEE (reference sequence). The germline V and J ends were trimmed by 7 bases and 0 bases, with 10 bases remaining between them. CDR3 in amino acids: CASGTLATNEKLFF. The CDR3 region has the DNA TGTGCCAGCGGGACCCTTGCAACTAATGAAAAACTGTTTTTT.